A selection of T cell receptor beta chains follows, all from one sample in a study of T cells in Graves' hyperthyroidism and ophthalmopathy. TCRdb ran MiXCR on the multiplex PCR reads and lists one entry per CDR3 protein. This sample has 700,000 or so distinct CDR3 sequences, with more than 14% found just once. Material for sequencing was blood. The receptor set was obtained from a woman between 45 and 60 years old with Graves' ophthalmopathy. Both conserved end residues are part of each CDR3. The D gene is left open where the match is weak. Where a row states a size, it is once, few, many or the class of an expanded clone; other rows omit it.

V gene,D gene,clone size,J gene,CDR3 protein,CDR3 DNA
TRBV14,-,many,TRBJ1-1,CASSQDRGGVDTEAFF,TGTGCCAGCAGCCAAGATCGCGGGGGAGTAGACACTGAAGCTTTCTTT
TRBV7-2,-,many,TRBJ2-7,CASSLGRGDTYEQYF,TGTGCCAGCAGCTTAGGACGCGGGGATACCTACGAGCAGTACTTC
TRBV11-2,TRBD2,many,TRBJ2-7,CASSRALAGGIGEQYF,TGTGCCAGCAGCCGCGCCCTAGCGGGAGGGATTGGCGAGCAGTACTTC
TRBV27,-,-,TRBJ1-2,CASSFGSGSGYGYTF,TGTGCCAGCAGTTTCGGGTCGGGGTCGGGCTATGGCTACACCTTC
TRBV19,-,many,TRBJ1-1,CASSIGQRNTEAFF,TGTGCCAGTAGTATAGGCCAGAGGAACACTGAAGCTTTCTTT
TRBV20-1,-,once,TRBJ2-6,CSAPPSSGANVLTF,TGCAGTGCTCCCCCTAGTAGTGGGGCCAACGTCCTGACTTTC
TRBV20-1,-,many,TRBJ2-1,CSAKVEWWDFSNEQFF,TGCAGTGCTAAAGTAGAGTGGTGGGACTTCTCTAATGAGCAGTTCTTC
TRBV12-3/TRBV12-4,TRBD1,many,TRBJ1-4,CASSLFSAGGAEKLFF,TGTGCCAGCAGTTTATTCTCGGCAGGGGGCGCGGAAAAACTGTTTTTT
TRBV6-1,-,many,TRBJ2-7,CASSQSTPTAYEQYF,TGTGCCAGCAGTCAGAGCACACCCACTGCCTACGAGCAGTACTTC
TRBV7-9,-,many,TRBJ2-7,CASSFSQGEQYF,TGTGCCAGCAGCTTCTCTCAGGGCGAGCAGTACTTC
TRBV6-1,TRBD1,many,TRBJ1-5,CASSPGQGWGSNQPQHF,TGTGCCAGCAGCCCGGGACAGGGATGGGGTAGCAATCAGCCCCAGCATTTT
TRBV24-1,TRBD2,-,TRBJ2-3,CATSDLTTSGSSDTQYF,TGTGCCACCAGTGATTTGACGACTAGCGGGAGTTCAGATACGCAGTATTTT
TRBV6-1,TRBD1,many,TRBJ2-5,CASSGGTGLRETQYF,TGTGCCAGCAGTGGGGGGACAGGGTTAAGGGAGACCCAGTACTTC
TRBV12-5,-,many,TRBJ2-7,CASGLVLHKSSYEQYF,TGTGCTAGTGGTTTGGTATTACATAAGAGCTCCTACGAGCAGTACTTC
TRBV6-5,-,-,TRBJ2-5,CASSSPRSGILGETQYF,TGTGCCAGCAGTTCTCCACGCTCCGGGATACTGGGAGAGACCCAGTACTTC
TRBV6-1,-,few,TRBJ2-3,CASSPAKSGVTHTDTQYF,TGTGCCAGCAGTCCGGCAAAGTCGGGAGTAACCCACACAGATACGCAGTATTTT
TRBV12-3/TRBV12-4,-,-,TRBJ2-1,CASSSSSDGRTGYNEQFF,TGTGCCAGCAGTTCCTCCTCGGACGGGAGAACAGGGTACAATGAGCAGTTCTTC
TRBV3-1,TRBD2,-,TRBJ2-3,CASSQQGLAGADTQYF,TGTGCCAGCAGCCAACAGGGACTAGCGGGAGCAGATACGCAGTATTTT
TRBV24-1,TRBD2,many,TRBJ2-1,CATSGRTSGRAAYNEQFF,TGTGCCACCAGTGGTCGTACTAGCGGGAGGGCCGCCTACAATGAGCAGTTCTTC
TRBV10-3,-,-,TRBJ2-7,CAITSGTESYEQYF,TGTGCCATCACGTCCGGGACCGAATCCTACGAGCAGTACTTC
TRBV7-2,TRBD2,many,TRBJ2-7,CASSSPLREGLEQYF,TGTGCCAGCAGCTCACCCTTGCGGGAGGGCCTCGAGCAGTACTTC
TRBV27,-,few,TRBJ2-7,CASSLSGSHSYEQYF,TGTGCCAGCAGTTTATCTGGGTCCCACTCCTACGAGCAGTACTTC
TRBV12-3/TRBV12-4,-,few,TRBJ2-7,CASSPQASYEQYF,TGTGCCAGCAGTCCACAGGCCTCCTACGAGCAGTACTTC
TRBV19,-,-,TRBJ1-5,CASSTKQGFGNQPQHF,TGTGCCAGTAGTACAAAACAGGGATTCGGCAATCAGCCCCAGCATTTT
TRBV7-6,-,-,TRBJ2-2,CASSLGRIGAGELFF,TGTGCCAGCAGCTTAGGGCGGATTGGCGCCGGGGAGCTGTTTTTT
TRBV19,-,-,TRBJ1-5,CASSIIWGVEPQHF,TGTGCCAGTAGTATAATCTGGGGGGTTGAGCCCCAGCATTTT
TRBV20-1,-,-,TRBJ1-2,CSARAPGNSYGYTF,TGCAGTGCTAGAGCGCCCGGGAATTCCTATGGCTACACCTTC
TRBV12-3/TRBV12-4,-,few,TRBJ1-1,CASSFEVGTEAFF,TGTGCCAGCAGCTTTGAGGTCGGAACTGAAGCTTTCTTT
TRBV6-1,-,-,TRBJ1-5,CAIYAKVHSNQPQHF,TGTGCCATCTATGCTAAAGTGCATAGCAATCAGCCCCAGCATTTT
TRBV6-5,-,-,TRBJ1-2,CASSYSALLPYGYTF,TGTGCCAGCAGTTACTCGGCGTTGTTACCTTATGGCTACACCTTC
TRBV28,-,many,TRBJ1-1,CASWGVPSEAFF,TGTGCCAGCTGGGGGGTCCCGAGTGAAGCTTTCTTT
TRBV14,-,many,TRBJ2-1,CASSQATGTTQSNEQFF,TGTGCCAGCAGCCAGGCAACCGGGACCACCCAATCCAATGAGCAGTTCTTC
TRBV7-2,TRBD2,many,TRBJ2-7,CASSLSGTVPGLALYEQYF,TGTGCCAGCAGCTTATCCGGGACAGTTCCGGGACTAGCTCTCTACGAGCAGTACTTC
TRBV5-1,TRBD1,many,TRBJ2-1,CASSARTGQHNEQFF,TGCGCCAGCAGCGCCCGGACAGGTCAGCACAATGAGCAGTTCTTC
TRBV27,-,few,TRBJ1-1,CASSFRQSDTEAFF,TGTGCCAGCAGTTTTCGGCAGTCAGACACTGAAGCTTTCTTT
TRBV6-1,-,few,TRBJ2-3,CASSEGFGGTDTQYF,TGTGCCAGCAGTGAAGGGTTCGGGGGAACAGATACGCAGTATTTT
TRBV4-2,TRBD1,-,TRBJ2-5,CASSQEGQGGGETQYF,TGTGCCAGCAGCCAAGAAGGACAGGGAGGAGGCGAGACCCAGTACTTC
TRBV24-1,TRBD2,few,TRBJ2-2,CATSDLGVAGNTGELFF,TGTGCCACCAGTGATTTGGGAGTAGCGGGAAACACCGGGGAACTGTTTTTT
TRBV30,TRBD1,many,TRBJ1-4,CAWSDYRGQLNEKLFF,TGTGCCTGGAGTGACTACCGGGGACAGCTTAATGAAAAACTGTTTTTT
TRBV20-1,-,many,TRBJ1-1,CSAGLVGAGMNTEAFF,TGCAGTGCTGGCTTAGTAGGAGCAGGGATGAACACTGAAGCTTTCTTT
TRBV4-1,TRBD2,-,TRBJ2-7,CASSQEPSGRAYGEQYF,TGCGCCAGCAGCCAAGAGCCTAGCGGGAGGGCCTACGGCGAGCAGTACTTC
TRBV5-1,-,-,TRBJ1-1,CASSIMDGNTKAFF,TGCGCCAGCAGCATCATGGACGGGAACACTAAAGCTTTCTTT
TRBV7-2,TRBD2,many,TRBJ2-7,CASSLTRLANTYEQYF,TGTGCCAGCAGCTTAACTAGACTAGCGAATACCTACGAGCAGTACTTC
TRBV28,-,few,TRBJ2-4,CASSLWSAKNIQYF,TGTGCCAGCAGTTTATGGTCAGCCAAAAACATTCAGTACTTC
TRBV2,TRBD1,many,TRBJ1-1,CASSVDTGDTEAFF,TGTGCCAGCAGTGTCGATACAGGGGACACTGAAGCTTTCTTT
TRBV24-1,-,-,TRBJ2-1,CATSDLLTRDNERFF,TGTGCCACCAGTGATTTGCTCACTAGGGACAATGAGCGGTTCTTC
TRBV15,-,many,TRBJ1-5,CATSRVGFPQPQHF,TGTGCCACCAGCAGAGTCGGATTCCCACAGCCCCAGCATTTT
TRBV6-1,TRBD1,-,TRBJ2-7,CASTPRGQGTYEQYF,TGTGCCAGCACCCCCCGTGGACAGGGGACCTACGAGCAGTACTTC
TRBV20-1,-,many,TRBJ2-1,CSAAGTTNEQFF,TGCAGTGCCGCCGGGACAACCAATGAGCAGTTCTTC
TRBV6-6,-,few,TRBJ1-6,CASSYSFSVVSNSPLHF,TGTGCCAGCAGTTACTCTTTTTCAGTCGTTTCCAATTCACCCCTCCACTTT
TRBV28,-,-,TRBJ1-4,CASLTHGTDVREKLFF,TGTGCCAGCCTCACTCACGGGACGGACGTTAGGGAAAAACTGTTTTTT
TRBV10-3,TRBD2,-,TRBJ2-1,CAILAEDNNEQFF,TGTGCCATTCTAGCGGAAGATAACAATGAGCAGTTCTTC
TRBV11-3,TRBD1,few,TRBJ1-4,CASSPQTGYDEKLFF,TGTGCCAGCAGCCCGCAGACAGGGTACGATGAAAAACTGTTTTTT
TRBV28,-,many,TRBJ2-4,CASSFGNLNIQYF,TGTGCCAGCAGTTTCGGCAACTTAAACATTCAGTACTTC